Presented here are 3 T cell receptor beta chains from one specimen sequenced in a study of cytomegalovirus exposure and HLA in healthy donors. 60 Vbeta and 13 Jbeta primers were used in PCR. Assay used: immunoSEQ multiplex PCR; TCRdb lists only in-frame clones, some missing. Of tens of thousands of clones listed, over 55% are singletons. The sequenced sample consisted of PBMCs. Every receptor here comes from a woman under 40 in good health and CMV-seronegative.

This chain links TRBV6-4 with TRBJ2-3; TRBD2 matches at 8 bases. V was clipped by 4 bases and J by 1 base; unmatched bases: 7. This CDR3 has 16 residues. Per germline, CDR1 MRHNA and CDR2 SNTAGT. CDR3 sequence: CASSATSGGGTDTQYF. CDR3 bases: TGTGCCAGCAGTGCCACGAGCGGGGGCGGCACAGATACGCAGTATTTT.

Written as DNA, the CDR3 is TGTGCCAGCAGTGCATCAAGCGGTCCCCTTCCCTACGAGCAGTACTTC. The encoded protein is CASSASSGPLPYEQYF. The chain links TRBV6-1 to TRBJ2-7; a weak D match, TRBD2 (5 bases). V was clipped by 4 bases and J by 2 bases, with 18 bases between them. The germline V gene has CDR1 MNHNS and CDR2 SASEGT. The CDR3 loop spans 16 amino acids.

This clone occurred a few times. CDR3 bases: TGTGCCACTTTTAGCGGCCCCGTCCAGGGGACCCAGTACTTC. It specifies CATFSGPVQGTQYF. The chain carries TRBV28 and TRBJ2-5; D perhaps matches TRBD2 (6 bases). Germline lookup yields CDR1 MDHEN and CDR2 SYDVKM. Trimming cost V 10 bases and J 7 bases, with 22 bases left between them. CDR3 length equals 14 residues.